The 6 T cell receptor beta chains in this list originate from one sample, sequenced in a study of T cell responses to AZD1222 COVID-19 vaccine. Assay used: immunoSEQ multiplex PCR; TCRdb lists only in-frame clones, some missing. Counted here are roughly 120,000 clones, 81% occurring once; the ten biggest clones make up approximately 5%. Sequenced here: peripheral blood, sampled on day 0 of AZD1222 vaccination. These receptors came from an adult in good health.

The chain employs TRBV28 and TRBJ2-1; the match to TRBD2 covers 14 bases. Losses at the gene ends were 2 bases for V and 10 bases for J; bases not matched to a gene: 13. CDR1 MDHEN and CDR2 SYDVKM come from the germline V gene. CDR3 length: 18 residues. In DNA form, the CDR3 reads TGTGCCAGCAGTTTACGGGGGGCAGGACTAGCGGGAGGTGGGGAGCAGTTCTTC. Residues: CASSLRGAGLAGGGEQFF. The whole variable domain, remainder taken from reference TRBV28 and TRBJ2-1, is DVKVTQSSRYLVKRTGEKVFLECVQDMDHENMFWYRQDPGLGLRLIYFSYDVKMKEKGDIPEGYSVSREKKERFSLILESASTNQTSMYLCASSLRGAGLAGGGEQFFGPGTRLTVL.

The chain is built from TRBV2 and TRBJ2-7; D call uncertain. Trimming left V 2 bases short and J 7 bases short, with 15 bases between. The CDR3 consists of 14 residues. Germline loops: CDR1 SNHLY, CDR2 FYNNEI. CDR3 sequence reads: CASSESRTVREQYF. The CDR3 DNA follows: TGTGCCAGCAGTGAAAGTAGGACCGTTCGGGAGCAGTACTTC. The full variable domain, completed using reference TRBV2 and TRBJ2-7, is EPEVTQTPSHQVTQMGQEVILRCVPISNHLYFYWYRQILGQKVEFLVSFYNNEISEKSEIFDDQFSVERPDGSNFTLKIRSTKLEDSAMYFCASSESRTVREQYFGPGTRLTVT.

This sequence joins TRBV5-3 and TRBJ2-2, with 12 bases lining up with TRBD1. TRBV5-3 is an ORF, with its function uncertain. CDR3 length equals 21 residues. Losses at the gene ends were 2 bases for V and 1 base for J; bases not matched to a gene: 15. The CDR3 sequence: CARSFTHRDRGHRGNTGELFF. The CDR3 bases are TGTGCCAGAAGCTTCACACACCGGGACAGGGGGCATAGGGGGAACACCGGGGAGCTGTTTTTT.

This chain joins TRBV24-1 and TRBJ2-3, with TRBD1 identical over 7 bases. Looked up from germline, CDR1 is KGHDR and CDR2 is SFDVKD. J gave up 5 bases and V 4 bases, and 5 bases lay outside the gene matches. This CDR3 is built from 14 residues. CDR3 residues: CATSEGAGGDTQYF. As DNA, the CDR3 is TGTGCCACCAGTGAGGGAGCAGGGGGAGATACGCAGTATTTT.

The V gene is TRBV5-6, the J gene TRBJ1-1; D might be TRBD1 (6 bases). This CDR3 is 15 amino acids long. The V end was cut by 4 bases, the J end by 0 bases, with 13 bases between. Germline V CDR1 and CDR2: SGHDT, YYEEEE. The CDR3 spells CASSQIRGLNTEAFF. Written as DNA, the CDR3 is TGTGCCAGCAGCCAAATCAGGGGATTGAACACTGAAGCTTTCTTT. Full variable domain (remainder filled in from reference TRBV5-6 and TRBJ1-1): DAGVTQSPTHLIKTRGQQVTLRCSPKSGHDTVSWYQQALGQGPQFIFQYYEEEERQRGNFPDRFSGHQFPNYSSELNVNALLLGDSALYLCASSQIRGLNTEAFFGQGTRLTVV.

V gene TRBV7-2 combines with J gene TRBJ2-7; 10 bases line up with TRBD2. CDR3 size: 17 residues. Germline-derived CDR1 and CDR2 are SGHTA and FQGNSA. After removal of 5 bases from V and 4 bases from J, the junction contained 14 bases not matched to a gene. CDR3 DNA sequence: TGTGCCAGCAGCCCCCTCCTAGCGGGAGTATCAAGATACGAGCAGTACTTC. It encodes CASSPLLAGVSRYEQYF. The full variable domain, its missing parts supplied by reference TRBV7-2 and TRBJ2-7, is GAGVSQSPSNKVTEKGKDVELRCDPISGHTALYWYRQSLGQGLEFLIYFQGNSAPDKSGLPSDRFSAERTGGSVSTLTIQRTQQEDSAVYLCASSPLLAGVSRYEQYFGPGTRLTVT.